The rows below give T cell receptor beta chains drawn from one sample of a study of cytomegalovirus exposure and HLA in healthy donors. Using immunoSEQ multiplex PCR, the repertoire was profiled, and TCRdb retains in-frame clones only, with some absent. Across about 48,000 clones, the top ten clones capture roughly 5.5% of the sample. Sequenced: PBMCs. The receptors originated from a male donor in good health and CMV-seropositive. Both conserved end residues are part of each CDR3. Each record gives: D gene, J gene, V gene, CDR3 DNA, CDR3 protein. The D gene is left open where the match is weak.

>-|TRBJ2-5|TRBV2
TGTGCCAGCATGTACCTAGCGGAGACCCAGTACTTC
CASMYLAETQYF
>TRBD2|TRBJ2-7|TRBV28
TGTGCCAGCAGTTTCCCTAGCGGGGGGGTCTACGAGCAGTACTTC
CASSFPSGGVYEQYF
>-|TRBJ1-2|TRBV10-3
TGTGCCACCGAGGAGGGAGAAAACTATGGCTACACCTTC
CATEEGENYGYTF
>-|TRBJ2-1|TRBV11-2
TGTGCCAGCAGCGTAGGGTCGGGGGTCAATGAGCAGTTCTTC
CASSVGSGVNEQFF
>TRBD1|TRBJ2-3|TRBV7-3
TGTGCCAGCAGCTTAAAGGGGACAGGGGGAACAGATACGCAGTATTTT
CASSLKGTGGTDTQYF
>-|TRBJ1-3|TRBV28
TGTGCCAGCAGTTTTTCGGGGGTCTTCTCGGGAAACACCATATATTTT
CASSFSGVFSGNTIYF
>-|TRBJ2-1|TRBV4-1
TGCGCCAGCAGCCAACTAGGCTTGGTCTCCTACAATGAGCAGTTCTTC
CASSQLGLVSYNEQFF
>-|TRBJ2-5|TRBV19
TGTGCCAGTAGTATAGATCGGGAAGGGAAAGGGGAGACCCAGTACTTC
CASSIDREGKGETQYF
>-|TRBJ1-5|TRBV21-1
TGTGCCAGCAGAGACAGGACGGATAATCAGCCCCAGCATTTT
CASRDRTDNQPQHF
>TRBD2|TRBJ2-5|TRBV5-4
TGTGCCAGCAGCCCGGGAGGTAGCGGGGGGCAAGAGACCCAGTACTTC
CASSPGGSGGQETQYF
>-|TRBJ1-1|TRBV11-2
TGTGCCAGCAGCTTAGCACGACGTACCGGGGTGAACACTGAAGCTTTCTTT
CASSLARRTGVNTEAFF
>TRBD2|TRBJ2-3|TRBV2
TGTGCCAGCAGTGAATTGATCGAGAACAGGGTCGGTAGCGGGGGCACAGATACGCAGTATTTT
CASSELIENRVGSGGTDTQYF
>-|TRBJ1-1|TRBV30
TGTGCCTGGAGTATTCTAACAGGGTCTGAAGCTTTCTTT
CAWSILTGSEAFF
>-|TRBJ1-2|TRBV7-3
TGTGCCAGCAGCGGAGCGGCAGTTAACTATGGCTACACCTTC
CASSGAAVNYGYTF
>TRBD1|TRBJ2-1|TRBV19
TGTGCCAGTAGTATATTAGCAGGGGGAAATGAGCAGTTCTTC
CASSILAGGNEQFF
>TRBD2|TRBJ2-3|TRBV28
TGTGCCAGCCGTCGGGGGGGATATCTAAGAGGGTTGGTTACGCAGTATTTT
CASRRGGYLRGLVTQYF
>TRBD1|TRBJ2-2|TRBV6-6
TGTGCCAGCAGTTACGGCTCGTCGGACAGGGTCGGGGAGCTGTTTTTT
CASSYGSSDRVGELFF
>-|TRBJ1-1|TRBV11-2
TGTGCCACCTCGGGACAAATGAACACTGAAGCTTTCTTT
CATSGQMNTEAFF